This TCR beta chain was sequenced in a study of technical replicates of blood from a handful of donors. Trimming took off 2 bases at V and 7 bases at J, with 15 bases between the two ends. The CDR3 is made up of 14 amino acids. Germline V gene sequence: CDR1 SGHNT, CDR2 YYREEE (reference sequence). Profiled with immunoSEQ multiplex PCR; TCRdb holds only in-frame clones, not every one. This table has around 95,000 clones, 90% to 95% appearing once. This TCR derives from a human donor in good health. Sequenced sample: T cells isolated from PBMCs. This sequence joins TRBV5-4 and TRBJ1-2; D may be TRBD1 (5 bases). The CDR3 DNA sequence: TGTGCCAGCAGCTTTGGGAGGGACCCTATTGGCTACACCTTC. Translated, it gives CASSFGRDPIGYTF.